This T cell receptor beta chain was identified in a study of T cell clones after liver transplantation. Study-wide context: Three of eight recipients were HCV-positive; others had non-autoimmune, non-viral indications. Tolerance: complete withdrawal held at least one year, liver enzymes staying within twice normal. The study's findings and limits: Migration into the graft, not deletion, may explain lost graft donor-reactive T cells.

The CDR3 is 13 amino acids. The germline V gene has CDR1 SGHTA and CDR2 FQGNSA. Between the trimmed V and J ends, which lost 5 bases and 4 bases, there was a span of 11 bases. Details on this clone: The antigen is unknown.

The repertoire was sequenced with immunoSEQ multiplex PCR; TCRdb's copy has only in-frame clones and lacks some. This table holds approximately 6,300 clones, around 80% found once. The source is a human patient who received a liver transplant. Some T cells may possibly be graft donor cells. Sequences were derived from CD8+ T cells from blood, sampled 24 months after liver transplant. V gene TRBV7-2 combines with J gene TRBJ1-1, with D maybe TRBD1 (6 bases). CDR3 sequence reads: CASSDTGSTEAFF. For the CDR3, the DNA is TGTGCCAGCAGCGATACAGGGTCCACTGAAGCTTTCTTT.